The next 6 T cell receptor beta chains were all read from a single sample in a study of blood T cell repertoires in COVID-19. The table came from immunoSEQ multiplex PCR; TCRdb's copy has only in-frame clones and leaves some out. The data show roughly 150,000 clones, more than 75% seen once. What was sequenced was peripheral blood. These receptors all stem from a woman of 80 years or more with COVID-19, enrolled during active disease.

This sequence joins TRBV7-2 and TRBJ1-2; maybe TRBD1 (5 bases). This CDR3 comprises 14 residues. Trimming shortened V by 1 base and J by 1 base, and 7 bases separated the two germline ends. Germline V gene data show CDR1 as SGHTA and CDR2 as FQGNSA. CDR3 loop: CASSLVDSNYGYTF. DNA for the CDR3: TGTGCCAGCAGCTTAGTCGACAGTAACTATGGCTACACCTTC.

The chain carries TRBV14 and TRBJ2-3; tentative D call: TRBD1 (6 bases). The CDR3 loop spans 16 amino acids. CDR1 is SGHDN and CDR2 is FVKESK in the germline V gene. V shed 0 bases and J shed 2 bases, with 12 bases lying between them. CDR3 region: CASSQEGQSLTDTQYF. Written as DNA, the CDR3 is TGTGCCAGCAGCCAAGAAGGACAGAGTCTCACAGATACGCAGTATTTT.

The rearrangement links TRBV3-1 (or the pseudogene TRBV3-2) to TRBJ1-1; weak D call: TRBD1 (6 bases). The germline gives CDR1 LGHDT, CDR2 YNNKEL (reference sequence). The CDR3 consists of 15 residues. V lost 2 bases to trimming and J lost 1 base, with 11 bases between them. The CDR3 sequence: CASSQLGARNTEAFF. The CDR3 DNA is TGTGCCAGCAGCCAATTGGGGGCCCGGAACACTGAAGCTTTCTTT.

The gene calls are TRBV19 and TRBJ2-1, with TRBD1 as a possible D gene (5 bases). CDR1 LNHDA and CDR2 SQIVND come from the germline V gene (reference sequence). This CDR3 is 15 amino acids long. Trimming took 0 bases from V and 9 from J, leaving 15 bases between them. As DNA, the CDR3 is TGTGCCAGTAGTATAGATGCTAGGGGAACGGCTGAGCAGTTCTTC. As protein: CASSIDARGTAEQFF.

The chain has TRBV24-1 and TRBJ1-6, with D possibly matching TRBD1 (6 bases). Looked up from germline, CDR1 is KGHDR and CDR2 is SFDVKD. V gave up 0 bases and J gave up 0 bases, with 20 bases separating them. The CDR3 sequence is 21 residues long. CDR3 sequence reads: CATSDLDPDSQRSSYNSPLHF. CDR3 sequence (DNA): TGTGCCACCAGTGATTTGGACCCGGACAGCCAAAGAAGCTCCTATAATTCACCCCTCCACTTT.

The chain recombines TRBV7-3 with TRBJ1-1; the D gene is possibly TRBD1 (6 bases). This CDR3 is 13 amino acids long. The V gene's germline CDR1 is SGHTA and CDR2 FQGTGA. V lost 5 bases and J lost 5, with 12 bases in between. The chain's CDR3 is CASSEQGRTEAFF. DNA of the CDR3: TGTGCCAGCAGCGAACAGGGTCGGACTGAAGCTTTCTTT.